This passage covers 20 T cell receptor beta chains from one sample sequenced in a study of T-cell reconstitution after alpha-beta-depleted transplantation in children. For TCRbeta, the library was prepared with unique molecular identifiers. TCRdb itself ran the PCR reads through MiXCR, one entry per CDR3 protein. The table records some 840,000 distinct CDR3 sequences, about 16% of them present only once. Material: PBMCs, mostly from graft donor cells, obtained 360 days after TCRalphabeta/CD19-depleted stem cell transplant. The receptors here all came from a male patient aged 10 to 17 who had a stem cell transplant for acute lymphoblastic leukemia, so the T cells may come from the graft donor.

This clonotype appeared many times. V is TRBV7-6 and J is TRBJ2-1; 9 bases align to TRBD2. Germline CDR1 and CDR2: SGHVS and FNYEAQ. Germline trimming cut 4 bases from V and 4 bases from J; bases unmatched to any gene: 5. The CDR3 length is 15 residues. The DNA for the CDR3 is TGTGCCAGCAGCTCTAGCGGGGTAATTTACAATGAGCAGTTCTTC. Encoded protein: CASSSSGVIYNEQFF. The full variable domain, rest sourced from reference TRBV7-6 and TRBJ2-1, is GAGVSQSPRYKVTKRGQDVALRCDPISGHVSLYWYRQALGQGPEFLTYFNYEAQQDKSGLPNDRFSAERPEGSISTLTIQRTEQRDSAMYRCASSSSGVIYNEQFFGPGTRLTVL.

The rearrangement links TRBV5-1 to TRBJ2-3; TRBD2 aligns across 13 bases. Germline lookup yields CDR1 SGHRS and CDR2 YFSETQ. The CDR3 consists of 16 residues. Germline trimming cut 4 bases from V and 3 bases from J; bases unmatched to any gene: 5. The CDR3, as DNA: TGCGCCAGCAGCCGGGAGGGACTAGCGGGGACAGATACGCAGTATTTT. Translated: CASSREGLAGTDTQYF. Drawing the rest from reference TRBV5-1 and TRBJ2-3, the complete variable domain is KAGVTQTPRYLIKTRGQQVTLSCSPISGHRSVSWYQQTPGQGLQFLFEYFSETQRNKGNFPGRFSGRQFSNSRSEMNVSTLELGDSALYLCASSREGLAGTDTQYFGPGTRLTVL.

The J gene is TRBJ1-1, the V gene TRBV27, with 9 positions matching TRBD1. This CDR3 is 16 amino acids long. The trim removed 5 bases at V and 0 bases at J, leaving 7 bases unmatched. Germline V gene data show CDR1 as MNHEY and CDR2 as SMNVEV (reference sequence). DNA of the CDR3: TGTGCCAGCAGTACGACAGGGGGATACGTGAACACTGAAGCTTTCTTT. This encodes CASSTTGGYVNTEAFF.

This clonotype was seen more than once but under ten times. The V call is TRBV4-1, the J call TRBJ2-1; 14 bases match TRBD2. Germline V gives CDR1 MGHRA, CDR2 YSYEKL. The CDR3 runs to 17 residues. V shed 1 base, J shed 6 bases, and the junction held 5 bases outside the gene matches. The CDR3 sequence: CASSQGLAGGPGNEQFF. For the CDR3, the DNA is TGCGCCAGCAGCCAAGGACTAGCGGGAGGGCCCGGCAATGAGCAGTTCTTC.

The V and J genes are TRBV11-2 and TRBJ1-4, with D hard to call. CDR1 and CDR2 (germline): SGHAT, FQNNGV. The V gene lost 5 bases and the J gene lost 0 bases, with 10 bases spanning the gap. CDR3 length equals 15 residues. CDR3 loop: CASSKSRPTNEKLFF. CDR3 in DNA: TGTGCCAGCAGCAAATCTCGACCAACTAATGAAAAACTGTTTTTT.

This clonotype has just a few counts. The chain joins TRBV20-1 to TRBJ2-2, with 8 bases lining up with TRBD2. Germline CDR1 is DFQATT and CDR2 is SNEGSKA (reference sequence). The CDR3 has 16 residues. With 0 bases clipped from V and 5 bases from J, the junction kept 8 bases outside the gene matches. Here the CDR3 reads CSARDRAGGGTGELFF. CDR3 sequence (DNA): TGCAGTGCTAGAGATAGGGCGGGAGGAGGTACCGGGGAGCTGTTTTTT.

There are many counts of this clonotype. This chain joins TRBV29-1 and TRBJ2-5; possible D gene TRBD1, 5 bases. CDR3 length: 17 residues. Germline CDR1 is SQVTM and CDR2 is ANQGSEA. Trimming shortened V by 0 bases and J by 2 bases, and 19 bases separated the two germline ends. CDR3 sequence: CSVEDSRGDRKQETQYF. The CDR3 nucleotides are TGCAGCGTTGAAGATTCGAGAGGCGACAGAAAACAAGAGACCCAGTACTTC.

This clonotype has just a few counts. DNA for the CDR3: TGTGCCTGGAATAGCGGGAGGGCGGAGGAGCAGTTCTTC. Protein product: CAWNSGRAEEQFF. The chain recombines TRBV30 with TRBJ2-1; 11 bases map to TRBD2. CDR1 GTSNPN and CDR2 SVGIG come from the germline V gene (reference sequence). This CDR3 has 13 residues. The J segment lost 10 bases and the V segment lost 4 bases, leaving 6 bases of the junction unmatched. Full variable domain (rest looked up from reference TRBV30 and TRBJ2-1): SQTIHQWPATLVQPVGSPLSLECTVEGTSNPNLYWYRQAAGRGLQLLFYSVGIGQISSEVPQNLSASRPQDRQFILSSKKLLLSDSGFYLCAWNSGRAEEQFFGPGTRLTVL.

A few counts support this clonotype. V usage is TRBV5-6 and J usage is TRBJ2-3; no firm D call. V lost 4 bases, J lost 8 bases, and 14 bases lay in between. Germline values: CDR1 SGHDT, CDR2 YYEEEE. The CDR3 loop spans 13 amino acids. The CDR3 nucleotides read TGTGCCAGCAGCCCCACACTTACTACTACGCAGTATTTT. This sequence encodes CASSPTLTTTQYF.

This clonotype has only a few counts. This chain joins TRBV4-2 and TRBJ1-5; maybe TRBD1 (6 bases). This CDR3 region has 16 residues. The V end was cut by 5 bases, the J end by 8 bases, with 22 bases between. The germline V gene encodes CDR1 LGHNA and CDR2 YNFKEQ. In DNA form, the CDR3 reads TGTGCCAGCAGCACACGGGGGGGACAAGTGGCAGAGCCCCAGCATTTT. This codes for CASSTRGGQVAEPQHF.

V is TRBV12-3 or TRBV12-4 and J is TRBJ2-1; D call uncertain. V lost 6 bases and J lost 4, with 13 bases in between. This CDR3 is 14 amino acids long. The CDR3 is CASSPSLRYNEQFF. Here the CDR3 DNA reads TGTGCCAGCAGCCCTTCCCTGCGGTACAATGAGCAGTTCTTC.

This clonotype turned up a few times. This rearrangement joins TRBV7-9 to TRBJ2-1; 8 nucleotides agree with TRBD2. This CDR3 contains 15 residues. Germline assignment: CDR1 SEHNR and CDR2 FQNEAQ (reference sequence). The junction had 6 bases not matched to a gene; V was cut back by 6 bases and J by 2 bases. Here the CDR3 DNA reads TGTGCCAGCAGGTTTCGGGAGGGAGCCTACAATGAGCAGTTCTTC. It is translated as CASRFREGAYNEQFF.

In this sample, this clonotype turned up once. The J gene is TRBJ2-1, the V gene TRBV2, with 10 bases matching TRBD1. The germline V gene has CDR1 SNHLY and CDR2 FYNNEI. The CDR3 has 16 residues. V trimming: 1 base; J trimming: 4 bases; junction bases outside the gene matches: 4. CDR3 loop: CASSEEGTGVYNEQFF. CDR3 bases: TGTGCCAGCAGTGAAGAAGGGACAGGGGTTTACAATGAGCAGTTCTTC.

The rearrangement joins TRBV12-3 or TRBV12-4 to TRBJ2-7; 8 nucleotides match TRBD2. The V segment lost 6 bases and the J segment 4 bases; nucleotides outside the gene matches: 17. This CDR3 comprises 17 residues. The CDR3: CASRGAAGGGEFYEQYF. Written as DNA, the CDR3 is TGTGCCAGCAGAGGGGCGGCGGGGGGAGGTGAATTTTACGAGCAGTACTTC.

This chain connects TRBV6-1 to TRBJ1-3, with D maybe TRBD1 (6 bases). Germline V gives CDR1 MNHNS, CDR2 SASEGT. Trimming shortened V by 6 bases and J by 4 bases, and 16 bases separated the two germline ends. This CDR3 spans 15 amino acids. The CDR3 sequence: CASSPTGAGGNTIYF. The CDR3, as DNA: TGTGCCAGCAGCCCTACGGGGGCCGGAGGAAACACCATATATTTT.

This clonotype was recorded a few times. V and J are TRBV2 and TRBJ2-7; 8 positions agree with TRBD1. J gave up 2 bases and V 10 bases, and 10 bases lay outside the gene matches. Germline loops: CDR1 SNHLY, CDR2 FYNNEI. This CDR3 has 14 amino acids. The CDR3, as DNA: TGTGCCAACCAGGACAGGGTCGGAACCTACGAGCAGTACTTC. Translated: CANQDRVGTYEQYF.

This clonotype was observed a few times. V is TRBV12-5 and J is TRBJ2-7, with D perhaps matching TRBD1 (6 bases). The CDR3 sequence is 15 residues long. Germline CDR1 and CDR2: LGHNT and FRNRAP. V lost 6 bases and J 3 bases, leaving 18 bases between the germline ends. The CDR3: CASGKILDSGYEQYF. In nucleotides, the CDR3 is TGTGCTAGTGGCAAGATCCTGGACAGCGGCTACGAGCAGTACTTC. Variable domain in full (rest from reference TRBV12-5 and TRBJ2-7): DARVTQTPRHKVTEMGQEVTMRCQPILGHNTVFWYRQTMMQGLELLAYFRNRAPLDDSGMPKDRFSAEMPDATLATLKIQPSEPRDSAVYFCASGKILDSGYEQYFGPGTRLTVT.

The chain carries TRBV5-1 and TRBJ2-1; 9 bases map to TRBD1. Germline CDR1 reads SGHRS; CDR2 reads YFSETQ. The CDR3 is 14 residues long. V lost 3 bases and J lost 7; bases outside the gene matches: 5. CDR3 in amino acids: CASSSGQGFNEQFF. Written as DNA, the CDR3 is TGCGCCAGCAGCTCGGGACAGGGTTTTAATGAGCAGTTCTTC. Looking up the rest from reference TRBV5-1 and TRBJ2-1 gives the full variable domain: KAGVTQTPRYLIKTRGQQVTLSCSPISGHRSVSWYQQTPGQGLQFLFEYFSETQRNKGNFPGRFSGRQFSNSRSEMNVSTLELGDSALYLCASSSGQGFNEQFFGPGTRLTVL.

The CDR3 reads CASSFPLVARTDTQYF. CDR3 coding DNA: TGTGCCAGCAGTTTCCCCCTGGTAGCGCGCACAGATACGCAGTATTTT. This rearrangement joins TRBV28 to TRBJ2-3; a possible D gene is TRBD2 (5 bases). The CDR3 totals 16 residues. CDR1 is MDHEN and CDR2 is SYDVKM in the germline V gene. Between the trimmed V and J ends, which lost 3 bases and 1 base, there was a span of 14 bases.

This clonotype occurred a few times. V usage is TRBV6-1 and J usage is TRBJ2-5; TRBD1 agrees at 9 bases. This CDR3 region has 13 residues. The J segment lost 7 bases and the V segment lost 4 bases, leaving 4 bases of the junction unmatched. CDR1 MNHNS and CDR2 SASEGT come from the germline V gene. The CDR3 region has the DNA TGTGCCAGCAGTGTTGGGACAGGGAGGACCCAGTACTTC. Translating it yields CASSVGTGRTQYF.